One and the same sample provided the 20 T cell receptor beta chains below, sequenced in a study of shared clonotypes between healthy human individuals. TCRdb's table, derived via immunoSEQ multiplex PCR, lists solely in-frame clones and lacks some. The top ten clones hold 0.36% of a sample with 1.4 million or so clones, approximately 98.5% of them seen once. Sequenced input: naive CD4+ T cells sorted from blood. Subset specified: CD45RA+ positively selected. Receptor source: a man aged 30 to 45 in good health.

The V gene is TRBV9, the J gene TRBJ2-3; a possible D gene is TRBD2 (5 bases). The V gene's germline CDR1 is SGDLS and CDR2 YYNGEE. Trimming cost V 5 bases and J 0 bases, with 13 bases left between them. CDR3 length: 15 residues. For the CDR3, the DNA is TGTGCCAGCAGTCCCGGGGTGACTAGCACAGATACGCAGTATTTT. Protein product: CASSPGVTSTDTQYF.

The rearrangement uses TRBV19 and TRBJ2-7; 9 bases match TRBD2. The J segment lost 1 base and the V segment lost 4 bases, leaving 2 bases of the junction unmatched. This CDR3 comprises 14 residues. Germline CDR1 reads LNHDA; CDR2 reads SQIVND (reference sequence). This CDR3 is CASSKLAGSYEQYF. Here the CDR3 DNA reads TGTGCCAGTAGTAAGCTAGCGGGGTCCTACGAGCAGTACTTC.

The chain uses TRBV6-6 and TRBJ2-7, with TRBD1 matching over 9 bases. Looked up from germline, CDR1 is MNHNY and CDR2 is SVGAGI (reference sequence). The CDR3 length is 15 residues. J was trimmed by 3 bases and V by 5 bases; bases with no gene match: 8. The CDR3 reads CASSNYRDRVYEQYF. The DNA of the CDR3 is TGTGCCAGCAGTAACTACCGGGACAGGGTCTACGAGCAGTACTTC.

The chain carries TRBV9 and TRBJ1-2; 8 nucleotides agree with TRBD1. CDR1 and CDR2 (germline): SGDLS, YYNGEE. Germline trimming cut 4 bases from V and 13 bases from J; bases unmatched to any gene: 9. The CDR3 covers 12 residues. This CDR3 reads CASSPFTGGGTF. CDR3 DNA: TGTGCCAGCAGCCCTTTTACAGGGGGGGGCACCTTC.

The chain recombines TRBV14 with TRBJ2-1, with 9 bases aligning to TRBD2. CDR1 is SGHDN, CDR2 FVKESK, per germline. The trim removed 2 bases at V and 5 bases at J, leaving 10 bases unmatched. The CDR3 spans 17 residues. CDR3 protein: CASSQLAGSALHNEQFF. CDR3 bases: TGTGCCAGCAGCCAACTAGCGGGATCCGCCTTACACAATGAGCAGTTCTTC.

This chain joins TRBV5-1 and TRBJ1-5, with no clear D. V was clipped by 0 bases and J by 6 bases, with 13 bases between them. The CDR3 length is 15 residues. CDR1 and CDR2 from the germline V gene are SGHRS and YFSETQ. The CDR3 region is CASSLEPGSSQPQHF. The CDR3 bases are TGCGCCAGCAGCTTGGAACCGGGATCTTCTCAGCCCCAGCATTTT.

CDR3 in amino acids: CASSPRTENEKLFF. The CDR3 region has the DNA TGTGCCAGCAGCCCCAGAACGGAAAATGAAAAACTGTTTTTT. The J gene is TRBJ1-4, the V gene TRBV5-8, with no clear D. Trimming cost V 4 bases and J 5 bases, with 12 bases left between them. The CDR3 runs to 14 residues. Germline CDR1 SGHTS, CDR2 YDEGEE.

The V call is TRBV2, the J call TRBJ1-3; tentative D call: TRBD1 (5 bases). CDR3 length equals 16 residues. CDR1 is SNHLY, CDR2 FYNNEI, per germline. V gave up 5 bases and J gave up 0 bases, with 14 bases separating them. CDR3 DNA: TGTGCCAGCAGTACAAGCGGGGCAGTCTCTGGAAACACCATATATTTT. Protein product: CASSTSGAVSGNTIYF.

The V call is TRBV7-6, the J call TRBJ2-5; perhaps TRBD1 as D (6 bases). Germline V gives CDR1 SGHVS, CDR2 FNYEAQ. This CDR3 has 21 amino acids. V shed 11 bases and J shed 1 base, with 38 bases lying between them. The CDR3 nucleotides are TGTGCCGTCGAAACGATAGCCAAGCCTTCAGCATTTGGGGGCACCCAAGAGACCCAGTACTTC. This gives the protein CAVETIAKPSAFGGTQETQYF.

The rearrangement links TRBV2 to TRBJ1-5, with 8 bases matching TRBD1. Germline V gene sequence: CDR1 SNHLY, CDR2 FYNNEI. This CDR3 has 15 residues. Unmatched junction bases numbered 4, after V lost 6 bases and J lost 0 bases. The CDR3 DNA follows: TGTGCCAGCAGGCAGGGGGCAACTAGCAATCAGCCCCAGCATTTT. Protein sequence: CASRQGATSNQPQHF.

The rearrangement uses TRBV10-3 and TRBJ2-1, with 13 bases that match TRBD2. The V and J ends lost 5 bases and 4 bases, in that order; junction bases with no gene match: 8. The CDR3 spans 17 residues. CDR1 ENHRY and CDR2 SYGVKD come from the germline V gene. CDR3 residues: CAISPLAGGPIYNEQFF. CDR3 nucleotide sequence: TGTGCCATCAGTCCACTAGCGGGAGGGCCAATTTACAATGAGCAGTTCTTC.

This chain joins TRBV5-1 and TRBJ2-2, with D unresolved. The CDR3 totals 13 residues. Germline V gene lookup returns CDR1 SGHRS and CDR2 YFSETQ. V was shortened by 2 bases and J by 6 bases, with 8 bases between the two germline ends. CDR3 protein: CASSLGLSGELFF. The CDR3 DNA reads as TGCGCCAGCAGCTTAGGGTTGTCCGGGGAGCTGTTTTTT.

The chain is built from TRBV15 and TRBJ2-7; 9 bases map to TRBD2. From germline, CDR1 is LNHNV and CDR2 YYDKDF (reference sequence). The CDR3 sequence is 17 residues long. V gave up 0 bases and J gave up 2 bases; unmatched junction bases: 8. The CDR3 DNA reads TGTGCCACCAGCAGAGAGGCTCCGGGACTAGCTCCCTACGAGCAGTACTTC. Translating it yields CATSREAPGLAPYEQYF.

The count of this clone is one. The genes are TRBV9 and TRBJ1-2; 7 positions match TRBD1. The junction had 14 bases not matched to a gene; V was cut back by 3 bases and J by 6 bases. Germline V lookup: CDR1 SGDLS, CDR2 YYNGEE. The CDR3 contains 16 residues. CDR3: CASSARGQGVLHGYTF. The CDR3 DNA reads TGTGCCAGCAGCGCGAGGGGGCAGGGGGTCCTCCATGGCTACACCTTC. The full variable domain, rest sourced from reference TRBV9 and TRBJ1-2, is DSGVTQTPKHLITATGQRVTLRCSPRSGDLSVYWYQQSLDQGLQFLIQYYNGEERAKGNILERFSAQQFPDLHSELNLSSLELGDSALYFCASSARGQGVLHGYTFGSGTRLTVV.

The V and J genes are TRBV28 and TRBJ1-1; no clear D gene. The germline V gene has CDR1 MDHEN and CDR2 SYDVKM. The V and J ends lost 2 bases and 4 bases respectively, with 11 bases between them. The CDR3 spans 14 residues. CDR3 in amino acids: CASSLMTEATEAFF. The CDR3 DNA reads TGTGCCAGCAGTTTAATGACGGAAGCCACTGAAGCTTTCTTT.

With regard to this clone: Other DNA sequences of this sample code for an identical CDR3. This rearrangement joins TRBV5-1 to TRBJ2-7; D might be TRBD1 (5 bases). The CDR3 runs 13 residues. Germline V lookup: CDR1 SGHRS, CDR2 YFSETQ. The ends were cut back, 4 bases at V and 1 base at J, with 9 bases in the middle. The CDR3 sequence is CASSPQGSYEQYF. DNA for the CDR3: TGCGCCAGCAGCCCTCAGGGTTCCTACGAGCAGTACTTC. The variable domain in full, with the rest retrieved from reference TRBV5-1 and TRBJ2-7, is KAGVTQTPRYLIKTRGQQVTLSCSPISGHRSVSWYQQTPGQGLQFLFEYFSETQRNKGNFPGRFSGRQFSNSRSEMNVSTLELGDSALYLCASSPQGSYEQYFGPGTRLTVT.

This CDR3 reads CASSLITGTGAYEQYF. CDR3 DNA: TGTGCCAGCAGTTTAATCACCGGGACGGGGGCCTACGAGCAGTACTTC. This chain joins TRBV27 and TRBJ2-7, with D perhaps TRBD2 (6 bases). The V gene lost 2 bases and the J gene lost 2 bases, with 16 bases spanning the gap. The CDR3 spans 16 residues. Germline values: CDR1 MNHEY, CDR2 SMNVEV (reference sequence).

The V call is TRBV19, the J call TRBJ2-4, with TRBD2 matching over 9 bases. The junction had 10 bases not matched to a gene; V was cut back by 7 bases and J by 6 bases. This CDR3 contains 15 residues. Germline CDR1 is LNHDA and CDR2 is SQIVND (reference sequence). This CDR3 is CASTSIAGERNIQYF. For the CDR3, the DNA is TGTGCCAGTACCTCCATAGCGGGAGAAAGAAACATTCAGTACTTC.

J is TRBJ2-7 and V is TRBV6-5, with 7 bases that match TRBD1. The V gene's germline CDR1 is MNHEY and CDR2 SVGAGI. The CDR3 has 15 amino acids. V lost 2 bases to trimming and J lost 2 bases; unmatched junction nucleotides: 6. CDR3 amino acids: CASSYVGTETYEQYF. The CDR3 nucleotides read TGTGCCAGCAGTTACGTGGGGACAGAAACCTACGAGCAGTACTTC.

The chain has TRBV5-1 and TRBJ1-5, with TRBD1 identical over 9 bases. The CDR3 runs 13 residues. The trim removed 4 bases at V and 5 bases at J, leaving 1 base unmatched. Per the germline V gene, CDR1 is SGHRS and CDR2 is YFSETQ. The CDR3: CASSRTGDQPQHF. CDR3 nucleotide sequence: TGCGCCAGCAGCCGGACAGGGGATCAGCCCCAGCATTTT.